One sample yielded the 17 T cell receptor beta chains listed below, sequenced in a study of T cell repertoires in cytomegalovirus infection. TCRdb re-called the reads with MiXCR, one entry per CDR3 protein. The profile shows 600,000 to 800,000 distinct CDR3 sequences, 20% to 30% of them singletons. Sequences were obtained from CD8+ T cells from PBMCs. Receptors were obtained from a human donor in good health (CMV status not recorded). Some clones in this sample may be carry-over from other donors' samples.

A note on this clonotype: A read error is possible here, since a much larger clone lies one base away. V gene TRBV7-8 combines with J gene TRBJ2-1; 8 bases line up with TRBD1. The length of the CDR3 is 12 residues. V was pared by 8 bases and J by 5 bases, with 2 bases of the junction left unmatched. Germline V gene data show CDR1 as SGHVS and CDR2 as FQNEAQ. CDR3 bases: TGTGCCAGCGGGACAGGTGACAATGAGCAGTTCTTC. It encodes CASGTGDNEQFF.

This clonotype has more than one count but fewer than ten. The rearrangement joins TRBV24-1 to TRBJ2-1; TRBD1 might be the D (6 bases). The germline V and J ends were trimmed by 2 bases and 6 bases, with 7 bases remaining between them. This CDR3 contains 13 residues. The germline gives CDR1 KGHDR, CDR2 SFDVKD. The CDR3 sequence is CATSDWDTNEQFF. The CDR3 DNA reads TGTGCCACCAGTGATTGGGACACCAATGAGCAGTTCTTC.

This clonotype was counted at least ten times. The chain joins TRBV28 to TRBJ2-3; no definite D call. The CDR3 runs to 16 residues. Germline V gene data show CDR1 as MDHEN and CDR2 as SYDVKM. The V gene lost 5 bases and the J gene lost 2 bases, with 17 bases spanning the gap. The CDR3 region has the DNA TGTGCCAGCAGTCCTCCGGACCCGACCCACACAGATACGCAGTATTTT. Protein product: CASSPPDPTHTDTQYF. Combining the CDR3 with reference TRBV28 and TRBJ2-3 gives the whole variable domain DVKVTQSSRYLVKRTGEKVFLECVQDMDHENMFWYRQDPGLGLRLIYFSYDVKMKEKGDIPEGYSVSREKKERFSLILESASTNQTSMYLCASSPPDPTHTDTQYFGPGTRLTVL.

The chain joins TRBV29-1 to TRBJ2-4; D unclear. CDR3 size: 12 residues. V lost 4 bases and J lost 3, with 7 bases in between. CDR1 is SQVTM and CDR2 is ANQGSEA in the germline V gene. CDR3 residues: CSVVTDKNIQYF. The DNA of the CDR3 is TGCAGCGTTGTCACGGACAAAAACATTCAGTACTTC.

This clonotype was recorded a few times. V and J are TRBV10-3 and TRBJ1-6; possible D gene TRBD1, 5 bases. CDR3 length equals 17 residues. Germline V gene lookup returns CDR1 ENHRY and CDR2 SYGVKD. V dropped 2 bases and J dropped 0 bases, with 11 bases sitting between them. The CDR3 coding sequence is TGTGCCATCAGTGAGAGGGGCCAGAGCTCCTATAATTCACCCCTCCACTTT. Translating gives CAISERGQSSYNSPLHF.

This clonotype was counted between two and nine times. The V call is TRBV6-2 or TRBV6-3, the J call TRBJ2-7, with D unresolved. With 5 bases removed from V and 7 bases from J, the gap between germline ends came to 15 bases. Germline CDR1 reads MNHEY; CDR2 reads SVGEGT. The CDR3 loop spans 13 amino acids. The CDR3 region has the DNA TGTGCCAGCAGTCCCAACAAGATTTGGGAGCAGTACGTC. Translation gives CASSPNKIWEQYV.

CDR3 loop: CASSYGAGTGAYNEQFF. The CDR3 DNA is TGTGCCAGCAGTTACGGGGCGGGGACAGGGGCCTACAATGAGCAGTTCTTC. V and J are TRBV6-6 and TRBJ2-1, with 10 bases identical to TRBD1. Germline V lookup: CDR1 MNHNY, CDR2 SVGAGI (reference sequence). V was pared by 2 bases and J by 2 bases, with 6 bases of the junction left unmatched. This CDR3 contains 17 residues.

The V and J genes are TRBV2 and TRBJ2-3; no definite D call. With 8 bases removed from V and 0 bases from J, the gap between germline ends came to 12 bases. This CDR3 has 14 residues. The germline gives CDR1 SNHLY, CDR2 FYNNEI. The CDR3 sequence is CASPDGESTDTQYF. Here the CDR3 DNA reads TGTGCCAGCCCAGATGGGGAAAGCACAGATACGCAGTATTTT.

V is TRBV20-1 and J is TRBJ2-1, with D possibly being TRBD2 (6 bases). The CDR3 runs to 16 residues. Trimming cost V 6 bases and J 1 base, with 19 bases left between them. Germline V lookup: CDR1 DFQATT, CDR2 SNEGSKA (reference sequence). CDR3 region: CSASEWGEGSYNEQFF. The CDR3 DNA reads TGCAGTGCCTCAGAATGGGGGGAAGGTTCCTACAATGAGCAGTTCTTC.

The table lists this clonotype with many counts. The chain combines TRBV7-9 with TRBJ2-1; D is ambiguous. Looked up from germline, CDR1 is SEHNR and CDR2 is FQNEAQ (reference sequence). The CDR3 spans 14 residues. Trimming took 6 bases from V and 8 from J, leaving 17 bases between them. Here the CDR3 DNA reads TGTGCCAGCAGTTCCCCGTCCCAAGCGTATGAGCAGTTCTTC. Its translation is CASSSPSQAYEQFF.

This clonotype was counted at least ten times. The chain combines TRBV7-2 with TRBJ1-1; no firm D call. Trimming left V 7 bases short and J 6 bases short, with 12 bases between. Germline V gene lookup returns CDR1 SGHTA and CDR2 FQGNSA. This CDR3 comprises 12 residues. Written as DNA, the CDR3 is TGTGCCAGCACGAATAGTCCATCTGAAGCTTTCTTT. Translated: CASTNSPSEAFF.

A few counts support this clonotype. This chain connects TRBV2 to TRBJ2-2, with a weak D call TRBD2 (5 bases). V was cut by 7 bases and J by 1 base, with 10 bases left in between. CDR1 is SNHLY and CDR2 is FYNNEI in the germline V gene. The CDR3 runs to 14 residues. In DNA form, the CDR3 reads TGTGCCAGCACCCTTGCGGGGAACACCGGGGAGCTGTTTTTT. Protein sequence: CASTLAGNTGELFF.

Note on this clonotype: The junction shows a germline mismatch at one end, possibly a read error. The CDR3 is CANSLGGPGANVLTF. In nucleotides, the CDR3 is TGTGCCAACAGTTTGGGGGGGCCTGGGGCCAACGTCCTGACTTTC. The V call is TRBV27, the J call TRBJ2-6, with D tentatively TRBD2 (7 bases). The germline gives CDR1 MNHEY, CDR2 SMNVEV (reference sequence). The CDR3 contains 15 residues.

This clonotype was picked up a small number of times. V gene TRBV7-9 combines with J gene TRBJ1-2, with D unresolved. Germline V gene sequence: CDR1 SEHNR, CDR2 FQNEAQ (reference sequence). The CDR3 contains 13 residues. The V gene lost 7 bases and the J gene lost 3 bases, with 12 bases spanning the gap. The CDR3 sequence: CASTTPSDYGYTF. The CDR3 coding sequence is TGTGCCAGCACCACCCCCTCAGACTATGGCTACACCTTC.

The table lists this clonotype with a few counts. The genes are TRBV2 and TRBJ1-4, with D uncertain. This CDR3 is built from 14 residues. Trimming removed 6 bases from V and 5 bases from J, with 13 bases in between. Germline CDR1 reads SNHLY; CDR2 reads FYNNEI. The CDR3 DNA is TGTGCCAGCAGCGCCATGACTGGAAATGAAAAACTGTTTTTT. Protein: CASSAMTGNEKLFF. Variable domain in full (rest from reference TRBV2 and TRBJ1-4): EPEVTQTPSHQVTQMGQEVILRCVPISNHLYFYWYRQILGQKVEFLVSFYNNEISEKSEIFDDQFSVERPDGSNFTLKIRSTKLEDSAMYFCASSAMTGNEKLFFGSGTQLSVL.

Points on this clonotype: A single base separates this from a much larger clone, so it may be a read error. This chain links TRBV7-2 with TRBJ2-7; TRBD2 agrees at 8 bases. The V and J ends lost 10 bases and 7 bases, in that order; junction bases with no gene match: 15. The CDR3 runs 14 residues. Germline assignment: CDR1 SGHTA and CDR2 FQGNSA. This CDR3 is CANSFSGALREQYF. CDR3 sequence (DNA): TGTGCCAACAGTTTTAGCGGGGCTCTCCGGGAGCAGTACTTC.

A note on this clonotype: Being one base from a much bigger clone, this may be a read error. The chain combines TRBV6-2 or TRBV6-3 with TRBJ2-3; D unresolved. Trimming removed 10 bases at V and 5 bases at J, with 13 bases between. Per germline, CDR1 MNHEY and CDR2 SVGEGT. The CDR3 consists of 12 residues. The chain's CDR3 is CANSSLQDTQYF. The DNA of the CDR3 is TGTGCCAACAGCTCGTTGCAAGATACGCAGTATTTT.